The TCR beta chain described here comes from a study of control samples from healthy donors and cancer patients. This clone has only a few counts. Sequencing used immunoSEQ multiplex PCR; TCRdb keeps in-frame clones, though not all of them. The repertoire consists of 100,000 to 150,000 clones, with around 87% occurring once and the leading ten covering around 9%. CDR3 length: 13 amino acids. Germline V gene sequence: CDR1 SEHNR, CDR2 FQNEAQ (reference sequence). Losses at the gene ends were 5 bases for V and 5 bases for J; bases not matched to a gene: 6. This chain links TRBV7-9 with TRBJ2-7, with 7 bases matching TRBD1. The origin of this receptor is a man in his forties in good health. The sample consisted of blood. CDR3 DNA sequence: TGTGCCAGCAGCCTCGGGACAGACCACGAGCAGTACTTC. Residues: CASSLGTDHEQYF.